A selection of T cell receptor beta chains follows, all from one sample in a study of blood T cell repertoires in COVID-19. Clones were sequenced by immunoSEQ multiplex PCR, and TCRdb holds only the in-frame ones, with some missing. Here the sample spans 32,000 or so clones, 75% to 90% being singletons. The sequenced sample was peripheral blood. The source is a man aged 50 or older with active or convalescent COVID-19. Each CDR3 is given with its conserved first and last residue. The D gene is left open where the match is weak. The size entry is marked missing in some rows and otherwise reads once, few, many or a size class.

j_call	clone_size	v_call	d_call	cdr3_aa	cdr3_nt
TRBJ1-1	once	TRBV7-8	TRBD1	CASSFAGGVNTEAFF	TGTGCCAGCAGCTTCGCAGGGGGCGTGAACACTGAAGCTTTCTTT
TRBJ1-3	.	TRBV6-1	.	CASSEKAASLGNTIYF	TGTGCCAGCAGTGAAAAAGCGGCCTCTCTCGGAAACACCATATATTTT
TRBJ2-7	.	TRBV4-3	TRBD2	CASSQDYASGSYEQYF	TGCGCCAGCAGCCAAGATTACGCTAGCGGCTCCTACGAGCAGTACTTC
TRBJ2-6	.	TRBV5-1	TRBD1	CASSYERVRQGFNSGANVLTF	TGCGCCAGCAGCTACGAACGGGTCCGACAGGGCTTCAATTCTGGGGCCAACGTCCTGACTTTC
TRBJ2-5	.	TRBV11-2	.	CASSLRTQETQYF	TGTGCCAGCAGCTTACGGACACAAGAGACCCAGTACTTC
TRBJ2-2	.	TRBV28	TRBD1	CASRNRGLNTGELFF	TGTGCCAGCAGGAACAGGGGGCTGAACACCGGGGAGCTGTTTTTT
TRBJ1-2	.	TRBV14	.	CASSQARGSYGYTF	TGTGCCAGCAGCCAAGCTAGGGGATCCTATGGCTACACCTTC
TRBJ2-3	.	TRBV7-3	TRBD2	CASSLTGLADTDTQYF	TGTGCCAGCAGCTTAACGGGGCTAGCGGACACAGATACGCAGTATTTT
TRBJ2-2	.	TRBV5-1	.	CASSLAPRQQGTGELFF	TGCGCCAGCAGCTTGGCCCCGCGACAACAGGGTACCGGGGAGCTGTTTTTT
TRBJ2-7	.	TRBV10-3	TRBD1	CAISLGQPYEQYF	TGTGCCATCAGTCTGGGACAGCCCTACGAGCAGTACTTC
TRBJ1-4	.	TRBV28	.	CASSSPGTTNEKLFF	TGTGCCAGCAGTTCCCCAGGGACAACTAATGAAAAACTGTTTTTT
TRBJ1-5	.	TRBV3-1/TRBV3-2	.	CASSQDSGNQPQHF	TGTGCCAGCAGCCAAGATTCCGGGAATCAGCCCCAGCATTTT
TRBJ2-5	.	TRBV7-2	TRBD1	CASSTSGTAEETQYF	TGTGCCAGCAGTACTTCCGGGACAGCTGAAGAGACCCAGTACTTC
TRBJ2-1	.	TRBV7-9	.	CASSLRRGRSYNEQFF	TGTGCCAGCAGCTTACGGCGTGGGAGATCCTACAATGAGCAGTTCTTC
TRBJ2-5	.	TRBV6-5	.	CASRVRETQYF	TGTGCCAGCAGAGTGCGGGAGACCCAGTACTTC
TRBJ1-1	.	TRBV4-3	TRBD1	CASSQVGGGTEAFF	TGCGCCAGCAGCCAAGTAGGGGGCGGCACTGAAGCTTTCTTT
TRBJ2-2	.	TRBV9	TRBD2	CASSASRTSGFSPGELFF	TGTGCCAGCAGCGCTTCCCGGACTAGCGGGTTTTCTCCCGGGGAGCTGTTTTTT
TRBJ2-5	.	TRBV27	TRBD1	CASRTGTGEETQYF	TGTGCCAGCAGAACCGGGACAGGGGAAGAGACCCAGTACTTC
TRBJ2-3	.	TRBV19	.	CASSTTGTTDTQYF	TGTGCCAGTAGTACGACAGGCACCACAGATACGCAGTATTTT
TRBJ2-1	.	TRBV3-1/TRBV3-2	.	CASSQSGGRTPYNEQFF	TGTGCCAGCAGCCAATCAGGTGGGAGAACTCCCTACAATGAGCAGTTCTTC
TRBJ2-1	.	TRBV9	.	CASSVQTSYNEQFF	TGTGCCAGCAGCGTCCAGACATCCTACAATGAGCAGTTCTTC
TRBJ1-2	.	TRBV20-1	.	CSATDDISYTF	TGCAGTGCTACGGATGACATAAGCTACACCTTC
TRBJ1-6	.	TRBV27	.	CASSFSPPVGRSLSSPLHF	TGTGCCAGCAGTTTCTCCCCACCTGTTGGGCGAAGCCTTAGTTCACCCCTCCACTTT
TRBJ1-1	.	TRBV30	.	CAWSVWGGQNTEAFF	TGTGCCTGGAGTGTTTGGGGGGGCCAGAACACTGAAGCTTTCTTT
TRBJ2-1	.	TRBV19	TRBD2	CASTLGGLADAEQFF	TGTGCCAGTACCTTGGGGGGACTAGCGGATGCTGAGCAGTTCTTC
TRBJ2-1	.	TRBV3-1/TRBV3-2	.	CASSQDRGIYSYNEQFF	TGTGCCAGCAGCCAAGATCGCGGGATCTACTCCTACAATGAGCAGTTCTTC
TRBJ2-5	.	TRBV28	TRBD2	CASSYLFLAGGETQYF	TGTGCCAGCAGTTACCTTTTCCTAGCGGGAGGAGAGACCCAGTACTTC